One sample yielded the 2 T cell receptor beta chains listed below, sequenced in a study of T-cell memory formation after mild COVID-19. TCRdb redid the calling of the 5' RACE reads with MiXCR, one entry per CDR3 protein. This sample yields around 260,000 distinct CDR3 sequences, of which about 17% are seen a single time; 20% to 25% belongs to the top ten. The source material was PBMCs or a T cell subset sorted from them (not recorded which). The receptor source for this set is a young man who had mild COVID-19 (a few samples of this study predate the infection). Cell type and time point are not known.

The V call is TRBV18, the J call TRBJ2-4, with D uncertain. The V end was cut by 3 bases, the J end by 1 base, with 10 bases between. The CDR3 is 15 amino acids. Germline V lookup: CDR1 KGHSH, CDR2 LQKENI. The CDR3 nucleotides are TGTGCCAGCTCACCTACTACCGGGGCCAAAAACATTCAGTACTTC. Protein sequence: CASSPTTGAKNIQYF. The full variable domain, in which reference TRBV18 and TRBJ2-4 provide the parts outside the CDR3, is NAGVMQNPRHLVRRRGQEARLRCSPMKGHSHVYWYRQLPEEGLKFMVYLQKENIIDESGMPKERFSAEFPKEGPSILRIQQVVRGDSAAYFCASSPTTGAKNIQYFGAGTRLSVL.

CDR3 sequence: CASSLQGNSGANVLTF. CDR3 nucleotide sequence: TGCGCCAGCAGCTTACAGGGAAACTCTGGGGCCAACGTCCTGACTTTC. The chain carries TRBV5-1 and TRBJ2-6, with D possibly matching TRBD1 (6 bases). The V and J ends lost 2 bases and 0 bases respectively, with 9 bases between them. Germline V lookup: CDR1 SGHRS, CDR2 YFSETQ. The CDR3 has 16 residues.